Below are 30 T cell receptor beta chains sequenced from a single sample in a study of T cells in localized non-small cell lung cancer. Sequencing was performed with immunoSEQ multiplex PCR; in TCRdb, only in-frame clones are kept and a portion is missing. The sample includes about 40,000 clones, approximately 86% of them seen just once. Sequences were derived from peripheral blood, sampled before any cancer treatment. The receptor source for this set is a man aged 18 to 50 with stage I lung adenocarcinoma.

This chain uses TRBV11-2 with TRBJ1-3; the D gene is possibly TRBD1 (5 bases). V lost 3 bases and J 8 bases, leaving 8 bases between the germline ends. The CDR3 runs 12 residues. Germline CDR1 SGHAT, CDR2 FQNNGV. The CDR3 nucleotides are TGTGCCAGCAGCTTGGGGACGGACACCATATATTTT. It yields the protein CASSLGTDTIYF.

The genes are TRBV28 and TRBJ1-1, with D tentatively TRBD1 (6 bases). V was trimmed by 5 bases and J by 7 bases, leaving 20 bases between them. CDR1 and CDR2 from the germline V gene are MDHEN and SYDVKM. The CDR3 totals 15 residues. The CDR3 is CASSPSGASSGEAFF. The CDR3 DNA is TGTGCCAGCAGTCCATCGGGGGCGTCTTCTGGTGAAGCTTTCTTT.

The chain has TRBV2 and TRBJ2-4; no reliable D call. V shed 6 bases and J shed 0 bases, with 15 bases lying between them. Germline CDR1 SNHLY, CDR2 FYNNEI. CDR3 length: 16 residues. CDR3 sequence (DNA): TGTGCCAGCAGCTCCGGAGAATTCCTAGCCAAAAACATTCAGTACTTC. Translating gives CASSSGEFLAKNIQYF.

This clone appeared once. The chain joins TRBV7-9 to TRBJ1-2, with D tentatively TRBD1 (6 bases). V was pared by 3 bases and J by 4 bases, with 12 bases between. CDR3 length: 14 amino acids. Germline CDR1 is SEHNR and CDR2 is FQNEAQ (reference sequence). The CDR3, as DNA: TGTGCCAGCAGCTTCCCAACAGGGATCTATGGCTACACCTTC. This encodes CASSFPTGIYGYTF.

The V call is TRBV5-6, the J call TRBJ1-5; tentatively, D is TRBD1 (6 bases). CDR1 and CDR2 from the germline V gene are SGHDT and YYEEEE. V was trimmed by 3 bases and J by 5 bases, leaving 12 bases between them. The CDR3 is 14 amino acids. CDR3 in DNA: TGTGCCAGCAGCTCCGGGACACATCATCAGCCCCAGCATTTT. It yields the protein CASSSGTHHQPQHF.

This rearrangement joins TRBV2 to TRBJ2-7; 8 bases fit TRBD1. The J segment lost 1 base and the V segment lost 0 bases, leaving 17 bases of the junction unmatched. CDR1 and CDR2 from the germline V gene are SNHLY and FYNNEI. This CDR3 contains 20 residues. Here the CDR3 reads CASSEALLGSGQGVSYEQYF. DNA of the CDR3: TGTGCCAGCAGTGAAGCGCTTCTCGGTAGCGGACAGGGCGTGTCCTACGAGCAGTACTTC.

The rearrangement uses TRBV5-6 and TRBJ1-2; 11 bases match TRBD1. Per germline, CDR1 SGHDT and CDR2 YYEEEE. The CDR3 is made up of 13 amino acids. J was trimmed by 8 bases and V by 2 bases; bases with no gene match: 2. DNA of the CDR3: TGTGCCAGCAGCTTAGGGACAGGGGGAGGCTACACCTTC. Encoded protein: CASSLGTGGGYTF. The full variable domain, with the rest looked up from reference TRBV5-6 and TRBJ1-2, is DAGVTQSPTHLIKTRGQQVTLRCSPKSGHDTVSWYQQALGQGPQFIFQYYEEEERQRGNFPDRFSGHQFPNYSSELNVNALLLGDSALYLCASSLGTGGGYTFGSGTRLTVV.

CDR3 bases: TGTGCCAGCAGCTTGTGGGGGGGCCGGGAGACCCAGTACTTC. It is translated as CASSLWGGRETQYF. The chain links TRBV11-2 to TRBJ2-5, with D tentatively TRBD2 (7 bases). V was cut by 3 bases and J by 5 bases, with 13 bases left in between. The CDR3 runs 14 residues. The germline V gene encodes CDR1 SGHAT and CDR2 FQNNGV.

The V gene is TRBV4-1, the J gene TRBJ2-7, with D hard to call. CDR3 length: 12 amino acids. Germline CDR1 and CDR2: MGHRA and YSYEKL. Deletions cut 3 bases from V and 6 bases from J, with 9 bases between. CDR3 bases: TGCGCCAGCAGCCAGGGTGGGGTCGAGCAGTACTTC. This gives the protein CASSQGGVEQYF.

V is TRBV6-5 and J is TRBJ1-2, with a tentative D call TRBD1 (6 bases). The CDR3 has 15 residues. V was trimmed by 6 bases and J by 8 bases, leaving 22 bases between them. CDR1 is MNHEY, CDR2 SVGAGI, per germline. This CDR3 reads CASSTRDNHLWGYTF. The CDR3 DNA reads TGTGCCAGCAGCACTAGGGACAACCACCTGTGGGGCTACACCTTC.

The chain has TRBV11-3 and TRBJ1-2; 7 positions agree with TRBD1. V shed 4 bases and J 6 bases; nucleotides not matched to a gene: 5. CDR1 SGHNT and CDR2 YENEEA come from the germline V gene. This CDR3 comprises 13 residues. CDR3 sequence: CASSSDRENGYTF. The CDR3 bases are TGTGCCAGCAGCTCCGACAGGGAGAATGGCTACACCTTC.

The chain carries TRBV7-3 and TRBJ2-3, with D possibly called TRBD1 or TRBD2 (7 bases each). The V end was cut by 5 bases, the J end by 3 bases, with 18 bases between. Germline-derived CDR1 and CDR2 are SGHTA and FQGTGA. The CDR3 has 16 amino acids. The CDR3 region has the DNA TGTGCCAGCAGCCGTCAGGGGGGGTTTGGGACAGATACGCAGTATTTT. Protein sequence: CASSRQGGFGTDTQYF.

The CDR3 here is CASSSLGSGELFF. In DNA, the CDR3 is TGTGCCAGCAGCTCCCTAGGAAGCGGGGAGCTGTTTTTT. This chain links TRBV13 with TRBJ2-2; D ambiguous. V was shortened by 4 bases and J by 7 bases, with 10 bases between the two germline ends. CDR3 length equals 13 residues. From germline, CDR1 is PRHDT and CDR2 FYEKMQ (reference sequence).

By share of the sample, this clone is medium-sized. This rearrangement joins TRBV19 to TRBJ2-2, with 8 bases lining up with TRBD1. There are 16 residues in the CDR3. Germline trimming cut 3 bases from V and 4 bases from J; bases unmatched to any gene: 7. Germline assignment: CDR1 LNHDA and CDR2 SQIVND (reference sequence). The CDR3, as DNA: TGTGCCAGTAGTATCGGGACAGGATCCAGCACCGGGGAGCTGTTTTTT. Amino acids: CASSIGTGSSTGELFF.

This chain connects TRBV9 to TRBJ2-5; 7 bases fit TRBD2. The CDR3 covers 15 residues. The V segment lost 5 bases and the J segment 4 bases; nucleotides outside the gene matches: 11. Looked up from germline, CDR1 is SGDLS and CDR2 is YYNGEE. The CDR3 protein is CASSSGGTRGETQYF. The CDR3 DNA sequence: TGTGCCAGCAGTTCGGGGGGAACTAGGGGAGAGACCCAGTACTTC.

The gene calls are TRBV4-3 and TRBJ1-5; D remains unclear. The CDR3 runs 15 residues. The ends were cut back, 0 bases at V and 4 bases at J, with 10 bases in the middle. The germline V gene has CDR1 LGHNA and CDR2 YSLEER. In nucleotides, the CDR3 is TGCGCCAGCAGCCAAGAACCAGGTTCGAATCAGCCCCAGCATTTT. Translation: CASSQEPGSNQPQHF.

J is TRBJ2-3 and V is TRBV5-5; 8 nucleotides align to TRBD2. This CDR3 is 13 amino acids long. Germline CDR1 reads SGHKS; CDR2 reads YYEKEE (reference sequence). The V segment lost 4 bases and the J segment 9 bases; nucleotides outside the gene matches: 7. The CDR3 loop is CASSGTGLATQYF. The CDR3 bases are TGTGCCAGCAGCGGCACCGGACTAGCAACGCAGTATTTT. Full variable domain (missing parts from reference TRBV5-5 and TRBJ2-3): DAGVTQSPTHLIKTRGQQVTLRCSPISGHKSVSWYQQVLGQGPQFIFQYYEKEERGRGNFPDRFSARQFPNYSSELNVNALLLGDSALYLCASSGTGLATQYFGPGTRLTVL.

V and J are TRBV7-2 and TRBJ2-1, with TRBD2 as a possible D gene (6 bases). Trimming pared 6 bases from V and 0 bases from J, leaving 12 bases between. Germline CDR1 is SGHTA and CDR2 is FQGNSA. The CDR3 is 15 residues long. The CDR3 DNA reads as TGTGCCAGCAGACCTGGACTATTCTCCTACAATGAGCAGTTCTTC. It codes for CASRPGLFSYNEQFF.

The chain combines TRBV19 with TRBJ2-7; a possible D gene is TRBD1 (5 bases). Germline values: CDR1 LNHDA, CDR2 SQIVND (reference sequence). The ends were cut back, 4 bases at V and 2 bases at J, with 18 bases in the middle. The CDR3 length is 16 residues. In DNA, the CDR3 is TGTGCCAGTAGTAACTTAGGGGTTGGACCCACCTACGAGCAGTACTTC. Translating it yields CASSNLGVGPTYEQYF.

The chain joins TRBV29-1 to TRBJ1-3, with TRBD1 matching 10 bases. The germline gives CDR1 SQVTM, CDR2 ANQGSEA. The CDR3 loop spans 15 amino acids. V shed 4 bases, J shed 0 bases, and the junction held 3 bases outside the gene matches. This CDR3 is CSVVRDRGSGNTIYF. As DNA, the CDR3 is TGCAGCGTTGTGAGGGACAGGGGCTCTGGAAACACCATATATTTT.

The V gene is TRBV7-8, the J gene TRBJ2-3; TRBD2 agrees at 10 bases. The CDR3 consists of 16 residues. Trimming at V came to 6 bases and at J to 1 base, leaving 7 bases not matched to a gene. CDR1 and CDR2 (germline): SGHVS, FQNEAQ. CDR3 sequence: CASSLSGGLGTDTQYF. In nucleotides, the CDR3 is TGTGCCAGCAGTCTTAGCGGGGGGTTGGGCACAGATACGCAGTATTTT. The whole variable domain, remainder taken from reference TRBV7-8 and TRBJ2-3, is GAGVSQSPRYKVAKRGQDVALRCDPISGHVSLFWYQQALGQGPEFLTYFQNEAQLDKSGLPSDRFFAERPEGSVSTLKIQRTQQEDSAVYLCASSLSGGLGTDTQYFGPGTRLTVL.

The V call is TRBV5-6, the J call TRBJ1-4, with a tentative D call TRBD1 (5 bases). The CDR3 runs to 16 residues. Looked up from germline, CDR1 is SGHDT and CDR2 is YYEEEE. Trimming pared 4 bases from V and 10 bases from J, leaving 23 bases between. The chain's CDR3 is CASSPGPAGFPGKLFF. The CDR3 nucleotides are TGTGCCAGCAGCCCGGGACCTGCTGGGTTTCCTGGAAAACTGTTTTTT.

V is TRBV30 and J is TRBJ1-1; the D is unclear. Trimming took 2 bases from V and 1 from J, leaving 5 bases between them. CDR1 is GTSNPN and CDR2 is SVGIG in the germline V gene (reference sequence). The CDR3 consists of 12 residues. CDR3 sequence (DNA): TGTGCCTGGAGTATCCAGAACACTGAAGCTTTCTTT. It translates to CAWSIQNTEAFF.

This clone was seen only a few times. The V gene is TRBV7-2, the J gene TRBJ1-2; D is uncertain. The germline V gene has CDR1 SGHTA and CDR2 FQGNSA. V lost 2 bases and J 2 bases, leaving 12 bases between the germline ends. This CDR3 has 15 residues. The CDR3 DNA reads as TGTGCCAGCAGCTTATCGGGCAGTCTGAACTATGGCTACACCTTC. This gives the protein CASSLSGSLNYGYTF.

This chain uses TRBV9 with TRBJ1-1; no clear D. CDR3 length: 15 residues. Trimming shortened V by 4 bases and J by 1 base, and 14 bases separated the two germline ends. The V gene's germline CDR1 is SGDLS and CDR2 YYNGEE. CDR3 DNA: TGTGCCAGCAGCTCAGTGGAGCCCCCGAACACTGAAGCTTTCTTT. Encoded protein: CASSSVEPPNTEAFF. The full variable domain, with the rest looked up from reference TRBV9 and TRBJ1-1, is DSGVTQTPKHLITATGQRVTLRCSPRSGDLSVYWYQQSLDQGLQFLIQYYNGEERAKGNILERFSAQQFPDLHSELNLSSLELGDSALYFCASSSVEPPNTEAFFGQGTRLTVV.

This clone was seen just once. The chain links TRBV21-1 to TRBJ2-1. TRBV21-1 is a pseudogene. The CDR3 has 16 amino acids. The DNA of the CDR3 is TGTGCCAGCACCCTTGACAGGGTGGGGGGGCAGAATGAGCAGTTCTTC. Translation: CASTLDRVGGQNEQFF.

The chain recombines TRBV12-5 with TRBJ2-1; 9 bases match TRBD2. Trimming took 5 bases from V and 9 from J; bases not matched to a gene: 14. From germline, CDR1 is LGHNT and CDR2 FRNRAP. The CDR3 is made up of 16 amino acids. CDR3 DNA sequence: TGTGCTAGTGGTGCCTCCGGGACTAGCATGGTCTCTGAGCAGTTCTTC. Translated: CASGASGTSMVSEQFF.

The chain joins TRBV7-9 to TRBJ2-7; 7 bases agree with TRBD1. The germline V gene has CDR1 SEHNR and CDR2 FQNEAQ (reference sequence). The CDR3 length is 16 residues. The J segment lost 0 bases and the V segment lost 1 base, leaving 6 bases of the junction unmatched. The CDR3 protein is CASSLGRGQHSYEQYF. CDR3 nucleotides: TGTGCCAGCAGCTTAGGTAGGGGACAGCACTCCTACGAGCAGTACTTC.

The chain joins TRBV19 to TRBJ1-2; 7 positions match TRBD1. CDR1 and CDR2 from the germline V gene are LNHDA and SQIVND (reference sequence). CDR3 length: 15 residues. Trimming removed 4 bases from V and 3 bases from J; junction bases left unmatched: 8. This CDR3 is CASSTRTGFDYGYTF. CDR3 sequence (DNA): TGTGCCAGTAGTACCCGGACAGGTTTCGACTATGGCTACACCTTC.

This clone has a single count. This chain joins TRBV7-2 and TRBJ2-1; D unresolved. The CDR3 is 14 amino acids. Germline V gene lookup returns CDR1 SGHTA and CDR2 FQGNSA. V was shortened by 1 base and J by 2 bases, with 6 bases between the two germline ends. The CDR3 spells CASSLEVTYNEQFF. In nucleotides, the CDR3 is TGTGCCAGCAGCTTAGAGGTGACCTACAATGAGCAGTTCTTC.